These 22 T cell receptor beta chains originate from one sample sequenced in a study of blood T cell repertoires in COVID-19. The data were produced by immunoSEQ multiplex PCR, yet TCRdb's version contains in-frame clones alone and is incomplete. The profile shows under 250,000 clones, roughly 82% of them singletons. The sample comprised peripheral blood. The receptors here all came from a woman aged 35 to 49 with acute or convalescent COVID-19.

V gene TRBV3-1 (or the pseudogene TRBV3-2) combines with J gene TRBJ2-5, with TRBD2 as a possible D gene (5 bases). The V end was cut by 4 bases, the J end by 5 bases, with 17 bases between. CDR3 length: 15 residues. Germline CDR1 is LGHDT and CDR2 is YNNKEL (reference sequence). The CDR3 reads CASSLRTLTGETQYF. In nucleotides, the CDR3 is TGTGCCAGCAGCCTAAGGACTCTGACTGGCGAGACCCAGTACTTC.

The chain combines TRBV29-1 with TRBJ2-1; TRBD2 is a possible D gene (6 bases). V shed 7 bases and J shed 7 bases, with 8 bases lying between them. Germline CDR1 and CDR2: SQVTM and ANQGSEA. The length of the CDR3 is 10 residues. The CDR3 loop is CSGGENEQFF. CDR3 coding DNA: TGCAGCGGGGGGGAGAATGAGCAGTTCTTC.

The chain has TRBV4-3 and TRBJ1-2, with 8 bases identical to TRBD1. Germline CDR1 reads LGHNA; CDR2 reads YSLEER. V shed 3 bases and J 5 bases; nucleotides not matched to a gene: 5. The CDR3 sequence is 14 residues long. CDR3 bases: TGCGCCAGCAGCCACCCGGGACAGGCATATGGCTACACCTTC. This gives the protein CASSHPGQAYGYTF.

The V gene is TRBV19, the J gene TRBJ2-1; 9 nucleotides line up with TRBD1. Germline-derived CDR1 and CDR2 are LNHDA and SQIVND (reference sequence). Trimming at V came to 5 bases and at J to 5 bases, leaving 7 bases not matched to a gene. The CDR3 consists of 15 residues. CDR3 region: CASSLSGTGNNEQFF. CDR3 coding DNA: TGTGCCAGTAGTCTATCCGGGACAGGGAACAATGAGCAGTTCTTC.

Written as DNA, the CDR3 is TGCGCCAGCAGCCAATACCCTCGCAGCTCTGGGGCCAACGTCCTGACTTTC. It codes for CASSQYPRSSGANVLTF. The chain links TRBV4-3 to TRBJ2-6; D call uncertain. Germline CDR1 is LGHNA and CDR2 is YSLEER. This CDR3 contains 17 residues. V lost 2 bases to trimming and J lost 0 bases, with 11 bases between them.

This chain connects TRBV5-5 to TRBJ2-7, with 16 bases that match TRBD2. Germline loops: CDR1 SGHKS, CDR2 YYEKEE (reference sequence). The CDR3 is 16 amino acids. Germline trimming cut 7 bases from V and 5 bases from J; bases unmatched to any gene: 9. CDR3 amino acids: CASGPQGLAGGDEQYF. CDR3 sequence (DNA): TGTGCCAGCGGACCTCAGGGACTAGCGGGAGGGGACGAGCAGTACTTC.

In DNA form, the CDR3 reads TGTGCCAGCAGCTTTTTTGACAGGGGGCAAGGAAACACCATATATTTT. Translated: CASSFFDRGQGNTIYF. The chain employs TRBV5-6 and TRBJ1-3; 10 bases map to TRBD1. J lost 4 bases, V lost 2 bases, and 6 bases had no gene match. The CDR3 spans 16 residues. Germline CDR1 and CDR2: SGHDT and YYEEEE. The full variable domain, completed using reference TRBV5-6 and TRBJ1-3, is DAGVTQSPTHLIKTRGQQVTLRCSPKSGHDTVSWYQQALGQGPQFIFQYYEEEERQRGNFPDRFSGHQFPNYSSELNVNALLLGDSALYLCASSFFDRGQGNTIYFGEGSWLTVV.

The chain links TRBV6-6 to TRBJ1-2; a possible D gene is TRBD1 (5 bases). From germline, CDR1 is MNHNY and CDR2 SVGAGI (reference sequence). Deletions cut 7 bases from V and 6 bases from J, with 18 bases between. The CDR3 totals 14 residues. This CDR3 is CASTSGPPFNGYTF. For the CDR3, the DNA is TGTGCCAGCACCTCAGGGCCCCCTTTCAATGGCTACACCTTC.

The J gene is TRBJ2-7, the V gene TRBV4-1; the match to TRBD1 covers 8 bases. CDR1 MGHRA and CDR2 YSYEKL come from the germline V gene. V lost 5 bases, J lost 5 bases, and 11 bases stayed unmatched. CDR3 length: 15 residues. CDR3 DNA sequence: TGCGCCAGCAGCGAGAGAATGACAGGGGTCGACGAGCAGTACTTC. Protein: CASSERMTGVDEQYF.

This chain joins TRBV6-5 and TRBJ2-7; 10 positions agree with TRBD2. The V and J ends lost 5 bases and 6 bases, in that order; junction bases with no gene match: 7. The CDR3 contains 14 residues. Germline V gene sequence: CDR1 MNHEY, CDR2 SVGAGI. For the CDR3, the DNA is TGTGCCAGCAGTCTCGGACTAGCGGCCAGCGAGCAGTACTTC. Translated: CASSLGLAASEQYF.

V usage is TRBV6-2 or TRBV6-3 and J usage is TRBJ2-5; D perhaps matches TRBD1 (5 bases). This CDR3 is 16 amino acids long. V lost 6 bases and J 0 bases, leaving 17 bases between the germline ends. The germline gives CDR1 MNHEY, CDR2 SVGEGT. DNA for the CDR3: TGTGCCAGCAGCCCTCTGGGCCAGGGATACCAAGAGACCCAGTACTTC. It yields the protein CASSPLGQGYQETQYF.

The chain links TRBV30 to TRBJ2-7, with 9 bases matching TRBD1. The CDR3 has 13 residues. Germline assignment: CDR1 GTSNPN and CDR2 SVGIG (reference sequence). V lost 5 bases and J lost 3; bases outside the gene matches: 5. This CDR3 is CAWDGTGIYEQYF. The CDR3, as DNA: TGTGCCTGGGACGGGACAGGGATCTACGAGCAGTACTTC.

The chain recombines TRBV6-6 with TRBJ2-1, with D possibly TRBD2 on 5 matching bases. The CDR3 is made up of 12 amino acids. V lost 2 bases and J lost 10, with 9 bases in between. Germline CDR1 and CDR2: MNHNY and SVGAGI (reference sequence). CDR3 region: CASSYTDSEQFF. DNA of the CDR3: TGTGCCAGCAGTTACACGGACTCCGAGCAGTTCTTC.

The rearrangement links TRBV14 to TRBJ2-5; D is possibly TRBD2 (6 bases). Germline V gives CDR1 SGHDN, CDR2 FVKESK. The V and J ends lost 5 bases and 7 bases respectively, with 29 bases between them. CDR3 length: 18 amino acids. CDR3 in amino acids: CASSGGAVSRMERGTQYF. As DNA, the CDR3 is TGTGCCAGCAGCGGAGGGGCTGTTTCCCGGATGGAAAGAGGGACCCAGTACTTC.

The rearrangement links TRBV19 to TRBJ2-7; D perhaps matches TRBD2 (7 bases). Germline CDR1 LNHDA, CDR2 SQIVND (reference sequence). The germline V and J ends were trimmed by 3 bases and 5 bases, with 11 bases remaining between them. This CDR3 spans 13 amino acids. CDR3 in DNA: TGTGCCAGTAGTATGCGGGGGCCAGACGAGCAGTACTTC. Translation gives CASSMRGPDEQYF. Combining the CDR3 with reference TRBV19 and TRBJ2-7 gives the whole variable domain DGGITQSPKYLFRKEGQNVTLSCEQNLNHDAMYWYRQDPGQGLRLIYYSQIVNDFQKGDIAEGYSVSREKKESFPLTVTSAQKNPTAFYLCASSMRGPDEQYFGPGTRLTVT.

This clone was observed a few times. CDR3 coding DNA: TGTGCCAGCAGCCTCGGGGGGCGGGCTGAAGCTTTCTTT. Protein product: CASSLGGRAEAFF. The rearrangement joins TRBV6-5 to TRBJ1-1, with D perhaps TRBD1 (6 bases). The V gene lost 6 bases and the J gene lost 6 bases, with 14 bases spanning the gap. The germline V gene has CDR1 MNHEY and CDR2 SVGAGI. The CDR3 contains 13 residues.

The genes are TRBV10-3 and TRBJ2-7; 15 bases map to TRBD2. From germline, CDR1 is ENHRY and CDR2 SYGVKD. The length of the CDR3 is 18 residues. V shed 1 base and J 2 bases; nucleotides not matched to a gene: 6. The CDR3 nucleotides read TGTGCCATCAGTGAGTTCGGACTAGCGGGAGGGCCGGCCTACGAGCAGTACTTC. Protein: CAISEFGLAGGPAYEQYF.

This clone was counted once. This chain connects TRBV12-5 to TRBJ2-2, with TRBD2 as a possible D gene (5 bases). Looked up from germline, CDR1 is LGHNT and CDR2 is FRNRAP. This CDR3 has 14 residues. V was pared by 11 bases and J by 2 bases, with 15 bases between. The DNA for the CDR3 is TGTGCTGCAAATCGGGGAACAAACACCGGGGAGCTGTTTTTT. Translated: CAANRGTNTGELFF.

The chain employs TRBV30 and TRBJ1-3, with 9 bases matching TRBD1. CDR1 GTSNPN and CDR2 SVGIG come from the germline V gene (reference sequence). CDR3 length equals 15 residues. Trimming removed 0 bases from V and 4 bases from J; junction bases left unmatched: 4. The CDR3 DNA follows: TGTGCCTGGAGTGTAGGACAGGGGATAGGAAACACCATATATTTT. This encodes CAWSVGQGIGNTIYF.

The chain recombines TRBV11-1 with TRBJ2-1, with 8 positions matching TRBD2. Trimming cost V 1 base and J 6 bases; bases outside gene matches: 8. The CDR3 sequence is 16 residues long. The germline CDR1 and CDR2 sequences are SGHAT and FQDESV (reference sequence). The CDR3 bases are TGTGCCAGCAGCTTAGGTGGCGGGGGGATTTTCAATGAGCAGTTCTTC. This translates into CASSLGGGGIFNEQFF.

This clone was recorded once. The V and J genes are TRBV5-1 and TRBJ2-6; tentative D call: TRBD2 (6 bases). Germline-derived CDR1 and CDR2 are SGHRS and YFSETQ. CDR3 length equals 16 residues. The V and J ends lost 0 bases and 0 bases respectively, with 7 bases between them. CDR3 in amino acids: CASSLGLDSGANVLTF. Here the CDR3 DNA reads TGCGCCAGCAGCTTGGGACTAGACTCTGGGGCCAACGTCCTGACTTTC.

This chain uses TRBV24-1 with TRBJ1-5; the match to TRBD1 covers 9 bases. Per the germline V gene, CDR1 is KGHDR and CDR2 is SFDVKD. The CDR3 runs 16 residues. After removal of 2 bases from V and 2 bases from J, the junction contained 3 bases not matched to a gene. CDR3 nucleotides: TGTGCCACCAGTGATTCGGGACAGGGAGGCAATCAGCCCCAGCATTTT. It yields the protein CATSDSGQGGNQPQHF.